The rows below give T cell receptor beta chains drawn from one sample of a study of T cell responses to AZD1222 COVID-19 vaccine. The repertoire was sequenced with immunoSEQ multiplex PCR; TCRdb's copy has only in-frame clones and lacks some. The sample has around 95,000 clones, about 90% seen once. The sequences come from peripheral blood, collected on day 0 of MenACWY control vaccination. The receptors derive from an adult in good health. Each CDR3 is given without its conserved first and last residue. Each record gives: V gene, CDR3 protein.

TRBV9	ASSVGTEPRSGELF
TRBV28	ASRSGGSADTQY
TRBV4-3	ASRGSGGAHNEQF
TRBV7-9	ASSFSGAGVKQF
TRBV24-1	ATSDTGQGGANVLT
TRBV6-5	ASSYTTGHSGNTIY
TRBV29-1	SVRTGGDQPQH
TRBV4-1	ASSQLQGGGEAF
TRBV10-3	AISGTGLRNEQF
TRBV10-3	AISESGYTGELF
TRBV5-1	ASSPAGPEQY
TRBV5-8	ASCLETSRNQPQH
TRBV18	ASSRNARSTQGATEAF
TRBV6-6	ASKRQGNTEAF
TRBV19	ASNRQGEGQPQH
TRBV30	ARGTGGSETQY
TRBV6-6	ASSNHYAEF
TRBV30	AWRVGLGNSPLH
TRBV19	ASSMGRADSYEQY
TRBV4-3	ASSQQSTGETEAF
TRBV9	ASSEGQAGSPLH
TRBV28	ASSYPTSGGALFTDTQY
TRBV28	ASSLKWGQGLF
TRBV13	ASTLKGIENYGYT
TRBV15	ATSRDGASGSTDTQY
TRBV6-5	ASSTFRNNSPLH
TRBV5-8	ASSLVGTGDYEQY
TRBV19	ASSTVGGSYEQY
TRBV6-5	ASSPIWALNQPQH
TRBV6-5	ASGGQGLHEQY
TRBV5-1	ASSLGAGGNEQF
TRBV3-1/TRBV3-2	ASSQGASGQGHGYT
TRBV6-5	ASSSYPTGNYGYT
TRBV7-9	ASSPWGSGGTYEQY
TRBV28	ASSGSDLGNQPQH
TRBV21-1	ASRPKGDRVSSREQY
TRBV6-1	ASSGRDRGPASYNEQF
TRBV7-9	ASGDSGGGYGYT
TRBV19	ASGDSSSNQPQH
TRBV3-1/TRBV3-2	ASSRDTYNEKLF
TRBV7-2	ASSPDLGSPNQPQH
TRBV9	ASSPGGRSGYT
TRBV27	ASSPRTGLVYGYT
TRBV20-1	SASPREGNTGELF
TRBV5-5	ASSSEDSNQPQH
TRBV10-3	ATREGRGALNTEAF
TRBV4-3	ASSLLQGAVTGELF
TRBV28	ASSFERIGTGLNNEQF
TRBV6-2/TRBV6-3	ASSYAPYSNQPQH
TRBV7-2	ASSLQGTGINTEAF